The source of this T cell receptor (beta chain) is a study of technical replicates of blood from a handful of donors. Profiling relied on immunoSEQ multiplex PCR, and the TCRdb table lists in-frame clones only, not all of them. The sample has fewer than 45,000 clones, 96% seen once; the top ten hold 0.37%. The CDR3 is 15 residues long. CDR1 is SGHRS and CDR2 is YFSETQ in the germline V gene. V trimming: 4 bases; J trimming: 5 bases; junction bases outside the gene matches: 7. This clonotype was obtained from a human donor in good health. The sequenced material came from T cells isolated from PBMCs. This rearrangement joins TRBV5-1 to TRBJ2-7; TRBD2 matches at 12 bases. The DNA of the CDR3 is TGCGCCAGCAGCGAAAGACTAGCGGGAGTCAACGAGCAGTACTTC. This translates into CASSERLAGVNEQYF.